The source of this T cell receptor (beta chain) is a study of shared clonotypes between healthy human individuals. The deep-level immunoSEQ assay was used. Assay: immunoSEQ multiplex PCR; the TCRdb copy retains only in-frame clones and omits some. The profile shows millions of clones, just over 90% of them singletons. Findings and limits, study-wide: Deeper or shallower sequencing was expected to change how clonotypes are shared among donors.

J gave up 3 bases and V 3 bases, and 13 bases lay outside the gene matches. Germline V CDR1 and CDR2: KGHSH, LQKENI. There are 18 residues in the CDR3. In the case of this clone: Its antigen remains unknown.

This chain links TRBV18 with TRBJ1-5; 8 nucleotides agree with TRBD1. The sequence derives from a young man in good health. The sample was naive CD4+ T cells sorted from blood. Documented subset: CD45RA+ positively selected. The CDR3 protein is CASSPTSLGTGNNQPQHF. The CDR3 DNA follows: TGTGCCAGCTCACCTACATCCCTAGGGACAGGAAACAATCAGCCCCAGCATTTT.